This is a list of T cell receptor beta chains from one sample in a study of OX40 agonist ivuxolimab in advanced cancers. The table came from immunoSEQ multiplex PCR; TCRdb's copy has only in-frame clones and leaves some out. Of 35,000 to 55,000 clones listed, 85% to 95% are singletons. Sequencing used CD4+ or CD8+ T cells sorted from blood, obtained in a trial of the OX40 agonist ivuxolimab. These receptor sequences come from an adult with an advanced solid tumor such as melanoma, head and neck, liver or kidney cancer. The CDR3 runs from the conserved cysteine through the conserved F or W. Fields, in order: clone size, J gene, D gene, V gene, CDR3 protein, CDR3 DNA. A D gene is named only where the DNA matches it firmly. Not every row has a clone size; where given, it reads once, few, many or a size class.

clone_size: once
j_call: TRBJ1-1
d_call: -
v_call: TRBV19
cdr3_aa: CASSIWGNTEAFF
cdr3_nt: TGTGCCAGTAGTATTTGGGGGAACACTGAAGCTTTCTTT

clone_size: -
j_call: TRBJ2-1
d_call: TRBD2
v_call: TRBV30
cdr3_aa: CAWSELAGVLDEQFF
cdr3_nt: TGTGCCTGGAGTGAACTAGCGGGAGTTTTGGATGAGCAGTTCTTC

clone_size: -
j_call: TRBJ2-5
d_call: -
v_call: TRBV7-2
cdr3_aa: CASSLYRDYQETQYF
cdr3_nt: TGTGCCAGCAGCTTATACCGGGACTACCAAGAGACCCAGTACTTC

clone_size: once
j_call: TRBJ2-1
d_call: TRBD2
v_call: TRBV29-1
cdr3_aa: CSVLAGLSYNEQFF
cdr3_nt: TGCAGCGTTCTAGCGGGATTGTCCTACAATGAGCAGTTCTTC

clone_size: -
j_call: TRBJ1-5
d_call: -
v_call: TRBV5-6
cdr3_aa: CASSRTEYSNQPQHF
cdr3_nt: TGTGCCAGCAGCCGGACAGAGTATAGCAATCAGCCCCAGCATTTT

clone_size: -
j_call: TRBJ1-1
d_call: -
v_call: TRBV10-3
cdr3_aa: CAISESEGGMNTEAFF
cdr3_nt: TGTGCCATCAGTGAGTCGGAAGGGGGAATGAACACTGAAGCTTTCTTT

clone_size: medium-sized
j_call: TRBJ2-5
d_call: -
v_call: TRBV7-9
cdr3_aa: CASSPENFQETQYF
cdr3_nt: TGTGCCAGCAGCCCGGAAAACTTCCAAGAGACCCAGTACTTC

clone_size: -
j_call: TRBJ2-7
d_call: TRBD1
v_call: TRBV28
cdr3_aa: CASSLSDRGYEQYF
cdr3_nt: TGTGCCAGCAGTCTGTCGGACAGGGGCTACGAGCAGTACTTC

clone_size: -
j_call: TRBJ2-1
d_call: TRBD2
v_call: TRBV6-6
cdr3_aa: CASSLLAGGNNEQFF
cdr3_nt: TGTGCCAGCAGCTTACTAGCGGGAGGCAACAATGAGCAGTTCTTC

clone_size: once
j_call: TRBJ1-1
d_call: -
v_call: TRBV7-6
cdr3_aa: CASSPGGDGTEAFF
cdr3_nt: TGTGCCAGCAGCCCGGGGGGGGACGGAACTGAAGCTTTCTTT

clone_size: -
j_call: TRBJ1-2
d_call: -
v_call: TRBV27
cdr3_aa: CASRTIYRVENYGYTF
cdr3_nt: TGTGCCAGCAGGACAATCTACAGGGTGGAGAACTATGGCTACACCTTC

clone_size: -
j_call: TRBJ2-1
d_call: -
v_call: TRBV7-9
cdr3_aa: CASSKVEAMYNEQFF
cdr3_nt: TGTGCCAGCAGTAAGGTAGAGGCCATGTACAATGAGCAGTTCTTC

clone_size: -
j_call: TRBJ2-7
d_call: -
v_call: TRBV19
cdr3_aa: CASSIGGRTYEQYF
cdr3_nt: TGTGCCAGTAGTATCGGGGGCAGAACCTACGAGCAGTACTTC

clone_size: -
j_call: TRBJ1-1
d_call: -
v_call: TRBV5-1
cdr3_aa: CASSLGGQYTEAFF
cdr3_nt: TGCGCCAGCAGCTTAGGTGGACAGTACACTGAAGCTTTCTTT

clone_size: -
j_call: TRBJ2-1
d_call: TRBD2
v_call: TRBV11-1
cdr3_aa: CASSLSGSGYNEQFF
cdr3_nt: TGTGCCAGCAGCTTGAGCGGGAGTGGCTACAATGAGCAGTTCTTC

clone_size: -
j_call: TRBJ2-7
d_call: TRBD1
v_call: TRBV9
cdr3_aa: CASSPNPTGLSYEQYF
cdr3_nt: TGTGCCAGCAGCCCGAATCCGACAGGGCTCTCTTACGAGCAGTACTTC

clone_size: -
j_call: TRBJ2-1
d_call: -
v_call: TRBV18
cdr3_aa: CASSPGRAHNEQFF
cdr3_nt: TGTGCCAGCTCACCGGGTAGAGCCCACAATGAGCAGTTCTTC

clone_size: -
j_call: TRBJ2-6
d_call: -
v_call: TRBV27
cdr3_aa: CASSFGVPGANVLTF
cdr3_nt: TGTGCCAGCAGTTTTGGGGTCCCTGGGGCCAACGTCCTGACTTTC

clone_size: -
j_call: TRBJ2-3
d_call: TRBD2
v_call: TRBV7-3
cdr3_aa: CASSPGGGPTDTQYF
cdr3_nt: TGTGCCAGCAGCCCGGGGGGAGGGCCTACAGATACGCAGTATTTT

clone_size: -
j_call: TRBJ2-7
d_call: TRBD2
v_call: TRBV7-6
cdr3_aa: CASSSIAGDVDEQYF
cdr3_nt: TGTGCCAGCAGCTCTATAGCGGGAGACGTCGACGAGCAGTACTTC

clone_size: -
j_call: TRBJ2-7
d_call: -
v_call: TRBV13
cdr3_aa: CASSLGLLSSYEQYF
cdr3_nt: TGTGCCAGCAGCTTGGGACTTTTAAGCTCCTACGAGCAGTACTTC

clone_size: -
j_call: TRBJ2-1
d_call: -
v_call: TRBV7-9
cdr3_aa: CASSLGGEHYNEQFF
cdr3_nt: TGTGCCAGCAGCTTAGGAGGGGAGCACTACAATGAGCAGTTCTTC

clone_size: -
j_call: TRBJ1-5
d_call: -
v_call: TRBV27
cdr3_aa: CASTPSGRNQPQHF
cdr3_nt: TGTGCCAGCACTCCGTCGGGGCGCAATCAGCCCCAGCATTTT

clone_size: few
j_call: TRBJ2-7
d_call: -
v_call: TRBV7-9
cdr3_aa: CASSPSYGSYEQYF
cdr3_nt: TGTGCCAGCAGCCCTTCCTACGGCTCCTACGAGCAGTACTTC

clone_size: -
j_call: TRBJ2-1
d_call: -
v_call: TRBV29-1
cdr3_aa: CSAARDNEQFF
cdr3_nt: TGCAGCGCCGCCAGGGACAATGAGCAGTTCTTC